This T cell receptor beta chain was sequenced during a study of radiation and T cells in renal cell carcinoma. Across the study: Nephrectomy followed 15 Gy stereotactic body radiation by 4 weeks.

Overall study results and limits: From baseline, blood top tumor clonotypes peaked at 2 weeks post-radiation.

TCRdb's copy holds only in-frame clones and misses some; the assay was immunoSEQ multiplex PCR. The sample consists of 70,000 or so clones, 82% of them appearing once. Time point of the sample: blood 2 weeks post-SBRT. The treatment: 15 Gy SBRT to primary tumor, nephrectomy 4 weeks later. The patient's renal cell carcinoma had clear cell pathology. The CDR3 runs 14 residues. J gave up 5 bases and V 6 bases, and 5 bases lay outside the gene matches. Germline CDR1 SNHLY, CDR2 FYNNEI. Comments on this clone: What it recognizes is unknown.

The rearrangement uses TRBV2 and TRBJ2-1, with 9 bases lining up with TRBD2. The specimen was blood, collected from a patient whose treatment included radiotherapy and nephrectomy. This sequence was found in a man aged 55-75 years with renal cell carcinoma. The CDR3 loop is CASSSSGIDNEQFF. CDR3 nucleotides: TGTGCCAGCAGCTCTAGCGGGATAGACAATGAGCAGTTCTTC.